Listed here are 22 T cell receptor beta chains from one sample, sequenced in a study of blood T cell repertoires in COVID-19. Profiled with immunoSEQ multiplex PCR; TCRdb holds only in-frame clones, not every one. Of around 130,000 clones in the sample, about 88% were seen once. The sequencing input was peripheral blood. These receptors were taken from a human donor with COVID-19, enrolled during active disease. The donor label of this sample is uncertain.

This rearrangement joins TRBV2 to TRBJ1-5, with D perhaps matching TRBD1 (5 bases). V was cut by 1 base and J by 0 bases, with 10 bases left in between. The CDR3 spans 16 residues. CDR1 and CDR2 (germline): SNHLY, FYNNEI. The CDR3 bases are TGTGCCAGCAGTGAAGATCAGGGATATAGCAATCAGCCCCAGCATTTT. This gives the protein CASSEDQGYSNQPQHF.

The chain combines TRBV5-4 with TRBJ1-1; D perhaps matches TRBD1 (6 bases). Germline assignment: CDR1 SGHNT and CDR2 YYREEE (reference sequence). Trimming shortened V by 4 bases and J by 4 bases, and 20 bases separated the two germline ends. This CDR3 is 16 amino acids long. This CDR3 is CASSPGGGGGTTEAFF. The CDR3 DNA reads TGTGCCAGCAGCCCGGGCGGGGGTGGGGGCACCACTGAAGCTTTCTTT.

J is TRBJ1-2 and V is TRBV29-1; TRBD1 matches at 8 bases. This CDR3 region has 13 residues. V lost 3 bases to trimming and J lost 5 bases; unmatched junction nucleotides: 5. Germline assignment: CDR1 SQVTM and CDR2 ANQGSEA. The chain's CDR3 is CSVDVDREYGYTF. DNA for the CDR3: TGCAGCGTTGATGTGGACAGGGAGTATGGCTACACCTTC.

This clone has a single count. The chain uses TRBV4-1 and TRBJ2-7; the D gene is possibly TRBD1 (6 bases). Germline loops: CDR1 MGHRA, CDR2 YSYEKL. V was shortened by 6 bases and J by 6 bases, with 15 bases between the two germline ends. The CDR3 runs to 13 residues. CDR3 DNA sequence: TGCGCCAGCAGTCAGAGACAGGCCCGCGAGCAGTACTTC. Its translation: CASSQRQAREQYF.

The V call is TRBV7-2, the J call TRBJ1-2; 8 positions agree with TRBD1. The junction had 7 bases not matched to a gene; V was cut back by 3 bases and J by 7 bases. Germline V gives CDR1 SGHTA, CDR2 FQGNSA. CDR3 length: 14 residues. CDR3 sequence: CASSLDRAERGYTF. The CDR3 region has the DNA TGTGCCAGCAGCTTGGACAGGGCAGAGCGTGGCTACACCTTC.

This clone appeared a few times. The chain links TRBV5-1 to TRBJ2-7; 9 bases line up with TRBD1. This CDR3 spans 13 amino acids. J was trimmed by 7 bases and V by 0 bases; bases with no gene match: 2. The germline V gene encodes CDR1 SGHRS and CDR2 YFSETQ. The CDR3 loop reads CASSLVGQGEQYF. The CDR3 DNA sequence: TGCGCCAGCAGCTTGGTGGGACAGGGTGAGCAGTACTTC.

This chain connects TRBV18 to TRBJ2-3, with D possibly matching TRBD1 (5 bases). The germline V and J ends were trimmed by 6 bases and 1 base, with 14 bases remaining between them. Germline V gives CDR1 KGHSH, CDR2 LQKENI. The CDR3 extends over 15 amino acids. The CDR3 loop reads CASSQLAGRTDTQYF. The DNA of the CDR3 is TGTGCCAGCTCTCAACTGGCAGGGCGCACAGATACGCAGTATTTT.

The rearrangement uses TRBV9 and TRBJ2-2; D might be TRBD2 (6 bases). This CDR3 has 16 amino acids. V lost 0 bases, J lost 1 base, and 10 bases lay in between. Germline V CDR1 and CDR2: SGDLS, YYNGEE. CDR3 loop: CASSVDGGRNTGELFF. CDR3 bases: TGTGCCAGCAGCGTAGATGGAGGGAGGAACACCGGGGAGCTGTTTTTT. The complete variable domain, with remaining parts taken from reference TRBV9 and TRBJ2-2, reads DSGVTQTPKHLITATGQRVTLRCSPRSGDLSVYWYQQSLDQGLQFLIQYYNGEERAKGNILERFSAQQFPDLHSELNLSSLELGDSALYFCASSVDGGRNTGELFFGEGSRLTVL.

V usage is TRBV9 and J usage is TRBJ1-1; no definite D call. The length of the CDR3 is 14 residues. Germline CDR1 reads SGDLS; CDR2 reads YYNGEE. With 4 bases removed from V and 2 bases from J, the gap between germline ends came to 12 bases. The CDR3 here is CASSPYNRNTEAFF. Here the CDR3 DNA reads TGTGCCAGCAGCCCCTATAACCGTAACACTGAAGCTTTCTTT.

The chain is built from TRBV7-9 and TRBJ1-1, with D unresolved. The V end was cut by 9 bases, the J end by 2 bases, with 19 bases between. The CDR3 runs 15 residues. CDR1 is SEHNR and CDR2 is FQNEAQ in the germline V gene (reference sequence). CDR3 DNA sequence: TGTGCCAGTGCTCTCCAACAAGGCGGAAACACTGAAGCTTTCTTT. Translating it yields CASALQQGGNTEAFF.

V gene TRBV7-3 combines with J gene TRBJ1-2, with D uncertain. The CDR3 length is 14 residues. V was clipped by 3 bases and J by 5 bases, with 13 bases between them. Germline V gene lookup returns CDR1 SGHTA and CDR2 FQGTGA. The DNA of the CDR3 is TGTGCCAGCAGCTTCTCAGCGGAGGGTTATGGCTACACCTTC. Its protein product is CASSFSAEGYGYTF. Variable domain in full (rest from reference TRBV7-3 and TRBJ1-2): GAGVSQTPSNKVTEKGKYVELRCDPISGHTALYWYRQSLGQGPEFLIYFQGTGAADDSGLPNDRFFAVRPEGSVSTLKIQRTERGDSAVYLCASSFSAEGYGYTFGSGTRLTVV.

The V gene is TRBV2, the J gene TRBJ1-5, with D hard to call. The CDR3 runs 14 residues. The germline V gene encodes CDR1 SNHLY and CDR2 FYNNEI. Trimming removed 3 bases at V and 3 bases at J, with 9 bases between. CDR3 sequence (DNA): TGTGCCAGCAGTGATCAGGTTACCAATCAGCCCCAGCATTTT. Its translation is CASSDQVTNQPQHF.

The CDR3 DNA reads TGCAGCGTCAAGCTAGCGGGGGGCAGGGAGACCCAGTACTTC. Encoded protein: CSVKLAGGRETQYF. This rearrangement joins TRBV29-1 to TRBJ2-5; 11 bases map to TRBD2. The CDR3 consists of 14 residues. Germline trimming cut 6 bases from V and 5 bases from J; bases unmatched to any gene: 8. Germline CDR1 and CDR2: SQVTM and ANQGSEA.

The V call is TRBV12-3 or TRBV12-4, the J call TRBJ1-1; no definite D call. Between the trimmed V and J ends, which lost 6 bases and 2 bases, there was a span of 10 bases. This CDR3 region has 13 residues. The DNA of the CDR3 is TGTGCCAGCAGCCGGTTGTCCAACACTGAAGCTTTCTTT. This codes for CASSRLSNTEAFF.

The chain has TRBV19 and TRBJ2-7, with D unclear. CDR1 LNHDA and CDR2 SQIVND come from the germline V gene (reference sequence). CDR3 length equals 14 residues. Trimming pared 5 bases from V and 4 bases from J, leaving 15 bases between. CDR3 region: CASSVTRYVYEQYF. The CDR3 coding sequence is TGTGCCAGTAGTGTGACACGGTACGTGTACGAGCAGTACTTC.

This chain connects TRBV4-1 to TRBJ2-1; 9 positions agree with TRBD1. Germline V lookup: CDR1 MGHRA, CDR2 YSYEKL. The CDR3 sequence is 16 residues long. V trimming: 2 bases; J trimming: 4 bases; junction bases outside the gene matches: 6. The CDR3 DNA reads TGCGCCAGCAGCCAAATCGACAGGGGGTCTTACAATGAGCAGTTCTTC. This codes for CASSQIDRGSYNEQFF.

V gene TRBV12-3 or TRBV12-4 combines with J gene TRBJ1-2; D might be TRBD1 (5 bases). The CDR3 totals 12 residues. The germline V and J ends were trimmed by 2 bases and 6 bases, with 7 bases remaining between them. For the CDR3, the DNA is TGTGCCAGCAGTTTATGGGGGGATGGCTACACCTTC. Its protein product is CASSLWGDGYTF.

This clone was observed once. This chain links TRBV7-9 with TRBJ2-7; a weak D match, TRBD2 (5 bases). V was shortened by 3 bases and J by 3 bases, with 9 bases between the two germline ends. In germline, CDR1 is SEHNR, CDR2 FQNEAQ (reference sequence). CDR3 length equals 13 residues. This chain's CDR3 is CASSLGRYYEQYF. DNA for the CDR3: TGTGCCAGCAGCTTGGGGAGATACTACGAGCAGTACTTC. The full variable domain, in which reference TRBV7-9 and TRBJ2-7 provide the parts outside the CDR3, is DTGVSQNPRHKITKRGQNVTFRCDPISEHNRLYWYRQTLGQGPEFLTYFQNEAQLEKSRLLSDRFSAERPKGSFSTLEIQRTEQGDSAMYLCASSLGRYYEQYFGPGTRLTVT.

The chain recombines TRBV25-1 with TRBJ2-1, with TRBD2 matching over 14 bases. Trimming at V came to 6 bases and at J to 10 bases, leaving 5 bases not matched to a gene. Germline V CDR1 and CDR2: MGHDK, SYGVNS. The CDR3 has 14 residues. The CDR3 loop is CASRAGLAGAEQFF. The CDR3 DNA reads as TGTGCCAGCAGGGCGGGACTAGCGGGAGCCGAGCAGTTCTTC. Full variable domain (outside the CDR3, taken from reference TRBV25-1 and TRBJ2-1): EADIYQTPRYLVIGTGKKITLECSQTMGHDKMYWYQQDPGMELHLIHYSYGVNSTEKGDLSSESTVSRIRTEHFPLTLESARPSHTSQYLCASRAGLAGAEQFFGPGTRLTVL.

This clone was observed once. The chain uses TRBV5-6 and TRBJ1-4; D is unclear. The CDR3 is made up of 13 amino acids. Trimming stripped 0 bases from V and 10 bases from J, with 10 bases between. Germline CDR1 SGHDT, CDR2 YYEEEE. DNA of the CDR3: TGTGCCAGCAGCTTGGCTCGGGGTCGAAAACTGTTTTTT. Translation: CASSLARGRKLFF.

A few counts support this clone. This rearrangement joins TRBV30 to TRBJ1-2, with a weak D call TRBD1 (5 bases). CDR1 is GTSNPN and CDR2 is SVGIG in the germline V gene (reference sequence). V shed 3 bases and J shed 8 bases, with 10 bases lying between them. CDR3 size: 11 residues. The CDR3 sequence is CAWSGTAGYTF. DNA of the CDR3: TGTGCCTGGAGCGGGACTGCGGGCTACACCTTC.

The V call is TRBV7-3, the J call TRBJ1-1; 8 nucleotides agree with TRBD1. This CDR3 spans 14 amino acids. Germline values: CDR1 SGHTA, CDR2 FQGTGA. The J segment lost 2 bases and the V segment lost 5 bases, leaving 4 bases of the junction unmatched. CDR3 nucleotides: TGTGCCAGCAGCGCAACAGGGGGTAACACTGAAGCTTTCTTT. This codes for CASSATGGNTEAFF. The complete variable domain, with remaining parts taken from reference TRBV7-3 and TRBJ1-1, reads GAGVSQTPSNKVTEKGKYVELRCDPISGHTALYWYRQSLGQGPEFLIYFQGTGAADDSGLPNDRFFAVRPEGSVSTLKIQRTERGDSAVYLCASSATGGNTEAFFGQGTRLTVV.